Following are 21 T cell receptor beta chains from one sample sequenced in a study of T cell changes during pregnancy in multiple sclerosis. Some clones are missing from TCRdb's copy, which holds only in-frame ones; the method was immunoSEQ multiplex PCR. This sample has 30,000 to 45,000 clones; over 80% occur once, and the top ten carry 1.2%. Input material: PBMCs (not recorded whether the cells were cultured). All receptors come from a female donor with multiple sclerosis, enrolled in a pregnancy study.

The rearrangement uses TRBV19 and TRBJ2-7; a weak D match, TRBD2 (5 bases). V was clipped by 5 bases and J by 6 bases, with 20 bases between them. Germline values: CDR1 LNHDA, CDR2 SQIVND (reference sequence). The CDR3 is 15 residues long. CDR3 coding DNA: TGTGCCAGTAGTTCCCGACTCCTGCCGGACTCCGAGCAGTACTTC. This translates into CASSSRLLPDSEQYF.

This clone was seen just once. The chain employs TRBV19 and TRBJ1-4; no definite D call. CDR1 is LNHDA and CDR2 is SQIVND in the germline V gene (reference sequence). V gave up 3 bases and J gave up 7 bases, with 3 bases separating them. This CDR3 region has 11 residues. CDR3 in DNA: TGTGCCAGTAGTATGGGTGAAAAACTGTTTTTT. Amino acid sequence: CASSMGEKLFF.

This clone was observed a few times. CDR3 coding DNA: TGTGCCAGCAGCCTAGGACAGGGGAGGGTATGGGACACTGAAGCTTTCTTT. Encoded protein: CASSLGQGRVWDTEAFF. V usage is TRBV7-2 and J usage is TRBJ1-1, with 9 bases that match TRBD1. V lost 5 bases and J lost 3; bases outside the gene matches: 13. The germline CDR1 and CDR2 sequences are SGHTA and FQGNSA. CDR3 length: 17 amino acids.

The rearrangement joins TRBV7-2 to TRBJ2-5; D gene uncertain. The CDR3 extends over 13 amino acids. V was pared by 6 bases and J by 1 base, with 9 bases between. Germline V gene lookup returns CDR1 SGHTA and CDR2 FQGNSA. In DNA form, the CDR3 reads TGTGCCAGCAGGGACGGTATCCAAGAGACCCAGTACTTC. This translates into CASRDGIQETQYF. Combining the CDR3 with reference TRBV7-2 and TRBJ2-5 gives the whole variable domain GAGVSQSPSNKVTEKGKDVELRCDPISGHTALYWYRQSLGQGLEFLIYFQGNSAPDKSGLPSDRFSAERTGGSVSTLTIQRTQQEDSAVYLCASRDGIQETQYFGPGTRLLVL.

The rearrangement links TRBV7-9 to TRBJ2-3; 7 nucleotides align to TRBD2. Germline V lookup: CDR1 SEHNR, CDR2 FQNEAQ (reference sequence). This CDR3 comprises 17 residues. V dropped 2 bases and J dropped 2; count of bases not matched to a gene: 10. The CDR3 reads CASSLRAAGPLTDTQYF. As DNA, the CDR3 is TGTGCCAGCAGCTTAAGGGCAGCGGGACCCCTCACAGATACGCAGTATTTT.

The chain joins TRBV5-4 to TRBJ1-2, with unresolved D. Trimming shortened V by 4 bases and J by 2 bases, and 15 bases separated the two germline ends. The germline V gene encodes CDR1 SGHNT and CDR2 YYREEE (reference sequence). The CDR3 runs 15 residues. The CDR3 loop reads CASSDPGGGNYGYTF. CDR3 DNA: TGTGCCAGCAGCGACCCTGGTGGCGGAAACTATGGCTACACCTTC.

The count of this clone is one. This rearrangement joins TRBV6-5 to TRBJ1-2; a weak D match, TRBD1 (6 bases). This CDR3 has 15 residues. Germline-derived CDR1 and CDR2 are MNHEY and SVGAGI. The V gene lost 0 bases and the J gene lost 8 bases, with 16 bases spanning the gap. The CDR3 coding sequence is TGTGCCAGCAGTTACTCGAGCCGGGGGGCGACGGGCTACACCTTC. Protein sequence: CASSYSSRGATGYTF.

The V gene is TRBV7-2, the J gene TRBJ2-1, with D perhaps TRBD2 (6 bases). The CDR3 spans 13 residues. Germline V gene sequence: CDR1 SGHTA, CDR2 FQGNSA. Trimming took off 5 bases at V and 8 bases at J, with 13 bases between the two ends. CDR3 coding DNA: TGTGCCAGCAGCCCGGGACTCAGGGATGAGCAGTTCTTC. This sequence encodes CASSPGLRDEQFF.

The chain links TRBV7-9 to TRBJ1-2, with D possibly TRBD1 on 5 matching bases. CDR1 SEHNR and CDR2 FQNEAQ come from the germline V gene (reference sequence). CDR3 size: 13 residues. Trimming took off 5 bases at V and 7 bases at J, with 14 bases between the two ends. This CDR3 is CASSLRDYFGYTF. The CDR3 coding sequence is TGTGCCAGCAGCCTCCGGGACTACTTTGGCTACACCTTC. Using reference TRBV7-9 and TRBJ1-2 for the parts outside the CDR3, the full variable domain is DTGVSQNPRHKITKRGQNVTFRCDPISEHNRLYWYRQTLGQGPEFLTYFQNEAQLEKSRLLSDRFSAERPKGSFSTLEIQRTEQGDSAMYLCASSLRDYFGYTFGSGTRLTVV.

The table lists this clone with a count of one. The chain combines TRBV5-1 with TRBJ1-3; D is undetermined. This CDR3 has 14 amino acids. The germline V gene has CDR1 SGHRS and CDR2 YFSETQ. V dropped 0 bases and J dropped 1 base, with 5 bases sitting between them. The CDR3 spells CASSLEGSGNTIYF. The CDR3 DNA is TGCGCCAGCAGCTTGGAGGGTTCTGGAAACACCATATATTTT.

The chain joins TRBV29-1 to TRBJ2-7; the D gene is possibly TRBD1 (6 bases). Trimming removed 3 bases from V and 8 bases from J, with 14 bases in between. Germline loops: CDR1 SQVTM, CDR2 ANQGSEA. This CDR3 has 12 amino acids. The CDR3 loop is CSVEEGQGKQYF. The DNA of the CDR3 is TGCAGCGTTGAGGAAGGGCAGGGGAAGCAGTACTTC.

This chain joins TRBV19 and TRBJ2-5; possible D gene TRBD1, 5 bases. The V end lost 5 bases, the J end lost 4 bases, and 14 bases lay between the germline ends. This CDR3 is built from 14 residues. Germline V gene lookup returns CDR1 LNHDA and CDR2 SQIVND (reference sequence). CDR3: CASSSQGFLETQYF. DNA of the CDR3: TGTGCCAGTAGTTCGCAGGGCTTCCTAGAGACCCAGTACTTC.

The V and J genes are TRBV28 and TRBJ2-2; 10 bases map to TRBD1. V was pared by 4 bases and J by 1 base, with 6 bases of the junction left unmatched. The CDR3 contains 17 residues. Germline V gene sequence: CDR1 MDHEN, CDR2 SYDVKM. This CDR3 is CASSSPGQGWNTGELFF. CDR3 nucleotide sequence: TGTGCCAGCAGTTCTCCGGGACAGGGGTGGAACACCGGGGAGCTGTTTTTT.

The chain carries TRBV5-1 and TRBJ2-1, with 10 bases lining up with TRBD1. The CDR3 is 16 amino acids. Germline CDR1 and CDR2: SGHRS and YFSETQ. J lost 7 bases, V lost 2 bases, and 9 bases had no gene match. As DNA, the CDR3 is TGCGCCAGCAGCTTTGGGACAGGGGAAGGTTGGAATGAGCAGTTCTTC. The encoded protein is CASSFGTGEGWNEQFF.

The chain couples TRBV27 to TRBJ2-1; the D call may be TRBD1 or TRBD2 (6 bases each). This CDR3 comprises 16 residues. Germline CDR1 is MNHEY and CDR2 is SMNVEV (reference sequence). V was clipped by 5 bases and J by 1 base, with 15 bases between them. The CDR3 protein is CASSRGRGVSYNEQFF. The CDR3, as DNA: TGTGCCAGCAGTCGGGGAAGGGGGGTTTCCTACAATGAGCAGTTCTTC.

The chain couples TRBV5-4 to TRBJ2-3; D remains unclear. Germline V CDR1 and CDR2: SGHNT, YYREEE (reference sequence). The ends were cut back, 5 bases at V and 2 bases at J, with 9 bases in the middle. The CDR3 spans 13 residues. CDR3 sequence: CASRPDNTDTQYF. CDR3 bases: TGTGCCAGCAGGCCTGATAACACAGATACGCAGTATTTT.

On this clone itself: This same CDR3 is encoded by further DNA sequences in the sample. The chain is built from TRBV7-6 and TRBJ2-7; either TRBD1 or TRBD2 may supply D (5 bases each). This CDR3 has 13 residues. Germline V gene lookup returns CDR1 SGHVS and CDR2 FNYEAQ. The V and J ends lost 5 bases and 3 bases respectively, with 11 bases between them. CDR3 DNA sequence: TGTGCCAGCAGCCCGGGGCCGAACTACGAGCAGTACTTC. Protein: CASSPGPNYEQYF.

The chain combines TRBV28 with TRBJ2-1; a weak D match, TRBD2 (6 bases). CDR1 and CDR2 from the germline V gene are MDHEN and SYDVKM. V was cut by 6 bases and J by 2 bases, with 17 bases left in between. The length of the CDR3 is 16 residues. The CDR3 DNA follows: TGTGCCAGCAGGGGGGTAGCGGCCCCAACCTACAATGAGCAGTTCTTC. Encoded protein: CASRGVAAPTYNEQFF.

About this clone itself: This specimen includes other DNA sequences encoding the same CDR3. The V call is TRBV7-9, the J call TRBJ2-1; 13 nucleotides match TRBD2. The CDR3 is 15 residues long. The V and J ends lost 4 bases and 4 bases, in that order; junction bases with no gene match: 1. Germline V gene data show CDR1 as SEHNR and CDR2 as FQNEAQ (reference sequence). Here the CDR3 reads CASSSGLAGYNEQFF. The CDR3 region has the DNA TGTGCCAGCAGCTCGGGACTAGCGGGGTACAATGAGCAGTTCTTC.

In DNA, the CDR3 is TGTGCCAGCAGCTCCAGACTTAGTCTGAACATTCAGTACTTC. It specifies CASSSRLSLNIQYF. The chain joins TRBV5-5 to TRBJ2-4, with D hard to call. V was cut by 3 bases and J by 7 bases, with 14 bases left in between. The CDR3 has 14 amino acids. CDR1 is SGHKS and CDR2 is YYEKEE in the germline V gene (reference sequence).

The chain joins TRBV7-2 to TRBJ2-4; TRBD2 is a possible D gene (6 bases). The germline CDR1 and CDR2 sequences are SGHTA and FQGNSA. Trimming cost V 4 bases and J 3 bases, with 10 bases left between them. The CDR3 is 14 residues long. CDR3 amino acids: CASSSSENKNIQYF. In DNA, the CDR3 is TGTGCCAGCAGCTCTAGCGAGAACAAAAACATTCAGTACTTC.